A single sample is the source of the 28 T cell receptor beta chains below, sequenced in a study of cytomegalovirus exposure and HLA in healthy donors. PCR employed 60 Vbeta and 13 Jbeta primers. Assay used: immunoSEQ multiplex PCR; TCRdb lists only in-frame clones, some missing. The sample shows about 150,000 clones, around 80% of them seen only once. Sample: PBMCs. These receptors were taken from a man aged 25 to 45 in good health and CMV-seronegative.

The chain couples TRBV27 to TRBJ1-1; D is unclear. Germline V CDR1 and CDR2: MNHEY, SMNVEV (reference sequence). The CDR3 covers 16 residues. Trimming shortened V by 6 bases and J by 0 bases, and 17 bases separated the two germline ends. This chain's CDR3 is CASRPLRGTMNTEAFF. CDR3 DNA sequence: TGTGCCAGCAGGCCCCTCCGGGGAACGATGAACACTGAAGCTTTCTTT.

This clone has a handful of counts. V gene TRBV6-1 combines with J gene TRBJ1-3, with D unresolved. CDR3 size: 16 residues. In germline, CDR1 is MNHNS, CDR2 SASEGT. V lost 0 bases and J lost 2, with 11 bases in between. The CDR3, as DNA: TGTGCCAGCAGTGAAGCGTACGATTCGGCTGGAAACACCATATATTTT. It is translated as CASSEAYDSAGNTIYF.

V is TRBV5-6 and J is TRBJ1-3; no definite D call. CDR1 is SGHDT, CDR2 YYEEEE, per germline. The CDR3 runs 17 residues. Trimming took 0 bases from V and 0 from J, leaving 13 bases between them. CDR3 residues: CASSLVAQAYSGNTIYF. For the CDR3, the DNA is TGTGCCAGCAGCTTGGTCGCGCAGGCCTACTCTGGAAACACCATATATTTT.

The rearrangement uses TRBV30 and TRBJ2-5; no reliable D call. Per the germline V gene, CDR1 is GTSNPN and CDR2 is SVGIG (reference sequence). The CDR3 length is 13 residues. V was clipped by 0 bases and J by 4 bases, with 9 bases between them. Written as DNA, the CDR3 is TGTGCCTGGAGTGTGGGCGCTCCAGAGACCCAGTACTTC. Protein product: CAWSVGAPETQYF. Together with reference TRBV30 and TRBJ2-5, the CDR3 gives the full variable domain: SQTIHQWPATLVQPVGSPLSLECTVEGTSNPNLYWYRQAAGRGLQLLFYSVGIGQISSEVPQNLSASRPQDRQFILSSKKLLLSDSGFYLCAWSVGAPETQYFGPGTRLLVL.

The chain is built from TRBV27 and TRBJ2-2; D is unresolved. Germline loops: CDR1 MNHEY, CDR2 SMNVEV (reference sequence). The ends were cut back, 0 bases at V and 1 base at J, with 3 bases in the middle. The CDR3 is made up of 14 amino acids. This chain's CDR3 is CASSLSVNTGELFF. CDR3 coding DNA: TGTGCCAGCAGTTTATCCGTGAACACCGGGGAGCTGTTTTTT.

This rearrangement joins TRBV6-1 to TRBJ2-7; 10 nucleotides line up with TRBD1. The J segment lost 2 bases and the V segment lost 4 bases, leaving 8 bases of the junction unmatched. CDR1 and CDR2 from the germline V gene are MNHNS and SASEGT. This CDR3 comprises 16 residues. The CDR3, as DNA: TGTGCCAGCAGTGGCCTGACAGGGGGCAGAACCTACGAGCAGTACTTC. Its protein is CASSGLTGGRTYEQYF.

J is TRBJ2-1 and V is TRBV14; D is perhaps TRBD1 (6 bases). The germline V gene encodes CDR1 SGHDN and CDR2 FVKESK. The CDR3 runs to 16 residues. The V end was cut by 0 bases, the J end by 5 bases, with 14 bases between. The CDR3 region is CASSQDRTAANNEQFF. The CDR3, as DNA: TGTGCCAGCAGCCAAGATAGGACAGCGGCTAACAATGAGCAGTTCTTC.

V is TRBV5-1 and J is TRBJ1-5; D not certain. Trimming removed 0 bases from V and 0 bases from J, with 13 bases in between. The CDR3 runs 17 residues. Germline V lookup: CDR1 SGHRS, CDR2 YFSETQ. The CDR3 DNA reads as TGCGCCAGCAGCTTGGTCCCGCGGGAAAATAGCAATCAGCCCCAGCATTTT. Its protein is CASSLVPRENSNQPQHF.

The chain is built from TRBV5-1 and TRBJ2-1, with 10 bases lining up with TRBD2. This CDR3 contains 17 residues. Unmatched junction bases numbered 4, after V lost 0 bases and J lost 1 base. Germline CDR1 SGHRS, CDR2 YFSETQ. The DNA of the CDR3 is TGCGCCAGCAGCTTGGAGCTAGCGGGGGTATCCTACAATGAGCAGTTCTTC. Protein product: CASSLELAGVSYNEQFF.

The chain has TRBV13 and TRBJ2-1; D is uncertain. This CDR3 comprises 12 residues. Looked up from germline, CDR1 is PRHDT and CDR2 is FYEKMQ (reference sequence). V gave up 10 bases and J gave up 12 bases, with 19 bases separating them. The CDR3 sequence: CATQTAPLRQFF. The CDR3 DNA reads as TGTGCCACTCAAACTGCTCCTTTGAGGCAGTTCTTC.

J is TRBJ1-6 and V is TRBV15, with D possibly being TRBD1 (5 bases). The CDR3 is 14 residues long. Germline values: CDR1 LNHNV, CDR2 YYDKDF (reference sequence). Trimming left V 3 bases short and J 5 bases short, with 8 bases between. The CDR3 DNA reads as TGTGCCACCAGCAGGACAGCAAATAATTCACCCCTCCACTTT. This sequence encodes CATSRTANNSPLHF. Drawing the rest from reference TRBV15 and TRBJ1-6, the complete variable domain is DAMVIQNPRYQVTQFGKPVTLSCSQTLNHNVMYWYQQKSSQAPKLLFHYYDKDFNNEADTPDNFQSRRPNTSFCFLDIRSPGLGDTAMYLCATSRTANNSPLHFGNGTRLTVT.

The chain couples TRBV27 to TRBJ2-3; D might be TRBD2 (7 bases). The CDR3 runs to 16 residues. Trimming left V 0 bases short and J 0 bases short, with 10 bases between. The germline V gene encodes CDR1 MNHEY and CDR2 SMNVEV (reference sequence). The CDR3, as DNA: TGTGCCAGCAGTTTATCGAGGGGGGGTAGCACAGATACGCAGTATTTT. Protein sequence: CASSLSRGGSTDTQYF.

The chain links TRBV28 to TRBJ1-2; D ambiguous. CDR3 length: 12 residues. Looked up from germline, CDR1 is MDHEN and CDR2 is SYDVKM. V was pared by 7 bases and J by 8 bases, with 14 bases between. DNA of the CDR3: TGTGCCAGCATCACTCTCGGAGACGGCTACACCTTC. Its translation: CASITLGDGYTF.

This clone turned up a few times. CDR3: CATYQSGRASYNEQFF. Here the CDR3 DNA reads TGTGCCACCTACCAAAGCGGGAGAGCTTCCTACAATGAGCAGTTCTTC. This rearrangement joins TRBV19 to TRBJ2-1; 8 bases match TRBD2. The CDR3 runs 16 residues. Germline values: CDR1 LNHDA, CDR2 SQIVND (reference sequence). V shed 10 bases, J shed 1 base, and the junction held 12 bases outside the gene matches.

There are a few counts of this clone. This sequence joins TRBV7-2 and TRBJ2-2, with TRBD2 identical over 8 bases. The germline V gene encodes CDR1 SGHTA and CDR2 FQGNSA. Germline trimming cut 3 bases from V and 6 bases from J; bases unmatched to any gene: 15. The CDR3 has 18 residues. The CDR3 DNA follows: TGTGCCAGCAGCTTCTCGGAGAGGGCTAGCGGGCCCGCCGGGGAGCTGTTTTTT. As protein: CASSFSERASGPAGELFF.

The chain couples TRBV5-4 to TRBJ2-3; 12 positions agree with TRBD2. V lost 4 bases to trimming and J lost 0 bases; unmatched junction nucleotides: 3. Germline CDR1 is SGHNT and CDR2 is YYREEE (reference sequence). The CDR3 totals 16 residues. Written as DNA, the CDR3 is TGTGCCAGCAGCCCCGGACTAGCGGGAAGCACAGATACGCAGTATTTT. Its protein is CASSPGLAGSTDTQYF.

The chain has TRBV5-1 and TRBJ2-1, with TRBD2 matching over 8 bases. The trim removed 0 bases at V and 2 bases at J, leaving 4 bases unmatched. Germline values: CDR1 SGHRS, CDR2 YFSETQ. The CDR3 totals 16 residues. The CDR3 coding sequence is TGCGCCAGCAGCTTGGCGAGCGGGAGAGCCTACAATGAGCAGTTCTTC. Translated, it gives CASSLASGRAYNEQFF.

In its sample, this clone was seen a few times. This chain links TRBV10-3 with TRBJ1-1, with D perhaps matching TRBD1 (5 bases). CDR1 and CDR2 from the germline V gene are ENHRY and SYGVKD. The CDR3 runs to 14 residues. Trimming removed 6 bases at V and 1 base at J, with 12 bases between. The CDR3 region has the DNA TGTGCCATCAGATCCCCGGACACGAACACTGAAGCTTTCTTT. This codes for CAIRSPDTNTEAFF.

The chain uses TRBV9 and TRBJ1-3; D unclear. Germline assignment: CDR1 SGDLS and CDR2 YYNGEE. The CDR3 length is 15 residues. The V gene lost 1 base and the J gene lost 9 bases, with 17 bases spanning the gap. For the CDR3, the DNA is TGTGCCAGCAGCGTAACGGGGTCGATAAAAGGCACCATATATTTT. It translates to CASSVTGSIKGTIYF. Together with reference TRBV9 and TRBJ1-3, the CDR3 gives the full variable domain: DSGVTQTPKHLITATGQRVTLRCSPRSGDLSVYWYQQSLDQGLQFLIQYYNGEERAKGNILERFSAQQFPDLHSELNLSSLELGDSALYFCASSVTGSIKGTIYFGEGSWLTVV.

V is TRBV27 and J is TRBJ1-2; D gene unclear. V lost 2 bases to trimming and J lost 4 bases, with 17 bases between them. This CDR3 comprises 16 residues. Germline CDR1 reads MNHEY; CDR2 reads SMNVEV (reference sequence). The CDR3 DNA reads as TGTGCCAGCAGTTTAACCATTGAGATAGGGAGCTATGGCTACACCTTC. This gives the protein CASSLTIEIGSYGYTF.

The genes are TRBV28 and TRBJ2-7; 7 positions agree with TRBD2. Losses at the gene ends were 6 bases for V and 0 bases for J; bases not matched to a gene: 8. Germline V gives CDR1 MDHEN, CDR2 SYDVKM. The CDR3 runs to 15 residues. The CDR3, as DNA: TGTGCCAGCAGCCGAGGACTAGGAAGCTCCTACGAGCAGTACTTC. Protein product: CASSRGLGSSYEQYF.

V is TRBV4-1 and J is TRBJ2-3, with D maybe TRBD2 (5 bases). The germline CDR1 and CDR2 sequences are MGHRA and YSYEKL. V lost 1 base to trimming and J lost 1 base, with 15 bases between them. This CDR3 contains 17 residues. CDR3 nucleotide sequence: TGCGCCAGCAGCCAAGGACGAACCTTCGGGGGCACAGATACGCAGTATTTT. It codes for CASSQGRTFGGTDTQYF.

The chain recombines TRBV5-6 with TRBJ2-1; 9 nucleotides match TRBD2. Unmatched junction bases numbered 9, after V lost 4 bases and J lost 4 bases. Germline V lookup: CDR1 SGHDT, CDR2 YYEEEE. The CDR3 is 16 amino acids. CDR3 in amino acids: CASSRVGTSNYNEQFF. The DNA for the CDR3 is TGTGCCAGCAGCCGAGTCGGGACTAGCAATTACAATGAGCAGTTCTTC. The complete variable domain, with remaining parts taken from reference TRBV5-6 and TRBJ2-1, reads DAGVTQSPTHLIKTRGQQVTLRCSPKSGHDTVSWYQQALGQGPQFIFQYYEEEERQRGNFPDRFSGHQFPNYSSELNVNALLLGDSALYLCASSRVGTSNYNEQFFGPGTRLTVL.

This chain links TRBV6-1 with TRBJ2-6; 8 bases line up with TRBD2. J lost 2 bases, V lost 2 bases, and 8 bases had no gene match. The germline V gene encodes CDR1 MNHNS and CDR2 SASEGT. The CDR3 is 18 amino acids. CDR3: CASSEWRVAGTGANVLTF. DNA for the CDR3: TGTGCCAGCAGTGAATGGAGGGTAGCGGGAACTGGGGCCAACGTCCTGACTTTC.

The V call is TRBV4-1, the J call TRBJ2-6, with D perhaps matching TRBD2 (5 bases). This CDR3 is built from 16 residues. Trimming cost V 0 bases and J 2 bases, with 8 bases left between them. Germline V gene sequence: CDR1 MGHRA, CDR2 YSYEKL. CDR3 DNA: TGCGCCAGCAGCCAAGACCCGGGAACTGGGGCCAACGTCCTGACTTTC. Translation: CASSQDPGTGANVLTF.

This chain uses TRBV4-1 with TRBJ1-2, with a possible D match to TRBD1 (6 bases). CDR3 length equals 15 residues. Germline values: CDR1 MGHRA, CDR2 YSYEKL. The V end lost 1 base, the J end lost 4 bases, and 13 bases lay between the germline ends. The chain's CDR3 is CASSQAGTGPYGYTF. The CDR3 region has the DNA TGCGCCAGCAGCCAAGCCGGAACAGGGCCCTATGGCTACACCTTC.

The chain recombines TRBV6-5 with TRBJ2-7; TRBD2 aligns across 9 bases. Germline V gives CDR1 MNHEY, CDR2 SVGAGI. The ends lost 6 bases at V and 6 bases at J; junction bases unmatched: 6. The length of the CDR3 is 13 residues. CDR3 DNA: TGTGCCAGCAGGGCGACTAGCGGAGGCGAGCAGTACTTC. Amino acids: CASRATSGGEQYF.

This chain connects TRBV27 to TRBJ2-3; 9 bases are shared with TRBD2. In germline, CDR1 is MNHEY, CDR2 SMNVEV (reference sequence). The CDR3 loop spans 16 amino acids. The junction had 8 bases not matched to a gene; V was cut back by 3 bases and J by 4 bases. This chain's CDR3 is CASSFLLAGEADTQYF. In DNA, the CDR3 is TGTGCCAGCAGTTTCCTTTTAGCGGGAGAGGCAGATACGCAGTATTTT.